These 5 T cell receptor beta chains share one sample of origin, sequenced in a study of cytomegalovirus exposure and HLA in healthy donors. Amplification used 60 Vbeta primers and 13 Jbeta primers. Sequenced by immunoSEQ multiplex PCR; TCRdb stores in-frame clones only, minus some. Here the sample spans roughly 90,000 clones, about 87% being singletons. Material: PBMCs. The receptors here all came from a young man in good health and CMV-seronegative.

CDR3 sequence: CATGQQNTEAFF. Written as DNA, the CDR3 is TGTGCCACAGGACAGCAGAACACTGAAGCTTTCTTT. The chain carries TRBV19 and TRBJ1-1, with TRBD1 as a possible D gene (6 bases). V lost 10 bases, J lost 1 base, and 10 bases lay in between. The CDR3 runs to 12 residues. Germline CDR1 is LNHDA and CDR2 is SQIVND (reference sequence).

The chain couples TRBV5-4 to TRBJ2-2; the D gene is possibly TRBD2 (6 bases). The CDR3 extends over 15 amino acids. CDR1 SGHNT and CDR2 YYREEE come from the germline V gene (reference sequence). V lost 0 bases, J lost 7 bases, and 13 bases lay in between. CDR3 nucleotides: TGTGCCAGCAGCTTGGACGGGAGCGGTGTCGGGGAGCTGTTTTTT. This codes for CASSLDGSGVGELFF.

The chain recombines TRBV11-2 with TRBJ2-2; 7 nucleotides line up with TRBD2. Germline CDR1 SGHAT, CDR2 FQNNGV. CDR3 length: 14 amino acids. V shed 5 bases, J shed 5 bases, and the junction held 5 bases outside the gene matches. The CDR3 DNA follows: TGTGCCAGCAGCCCCGGGGGGAGTACCGGGGAGCTGTTTTTT. It codes for CASSPGGSTGELFF.

This clone has only a few counts. The chain is built from TRBV7-3 and TRBJ2-1, with TRBD2 matching 13 bases. The CDR3 is 15 residues long. The trim removed 1 base at V and 8 bases at J, leaving 2 bases unmatched. Germline CDR1 SGHTA, CDR2 FQGTGA. As DNA, the CDR3 is TGTGCCAGCAGCTTAAGTGGACTAGCGGGAGATGAGCAGTTCTTC. Protein sequence: CASSLSGLAGDEQFF.

The rearrangement links TRBV9 to TRBJ1-1; 9 bases map to TRBD1. The V gene's germline CDR1 is SGDLS and CDR2 YYNGEE. The CDR3 sequence is 15 residues long. V was clipped by 4 bases and J by 3 bases; unmatched bases: 7. For the CDR3, the DNA is TGTGCCAGCAGCCCGGGACAGGGCCCATACACTGAAGCTTTCTTT. Its protein product is CASSPGQGPYTEAFF.